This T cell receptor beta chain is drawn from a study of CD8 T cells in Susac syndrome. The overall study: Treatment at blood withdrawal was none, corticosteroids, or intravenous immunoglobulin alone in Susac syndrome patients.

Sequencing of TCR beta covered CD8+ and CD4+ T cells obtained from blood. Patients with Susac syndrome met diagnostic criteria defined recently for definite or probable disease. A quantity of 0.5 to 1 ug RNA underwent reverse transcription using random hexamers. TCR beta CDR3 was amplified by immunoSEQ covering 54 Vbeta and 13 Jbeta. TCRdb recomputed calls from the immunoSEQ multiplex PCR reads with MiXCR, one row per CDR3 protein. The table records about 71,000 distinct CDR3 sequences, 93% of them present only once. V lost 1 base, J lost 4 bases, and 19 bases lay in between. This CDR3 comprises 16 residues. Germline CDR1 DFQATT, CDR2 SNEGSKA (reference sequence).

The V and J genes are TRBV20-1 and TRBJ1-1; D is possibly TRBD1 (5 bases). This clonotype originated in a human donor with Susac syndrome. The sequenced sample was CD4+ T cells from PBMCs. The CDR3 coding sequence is TGCAGTGCTAGAGTAGGAAGCGGGGGAGGTGGCACTGAAGCTTTCTTT. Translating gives CSARVGSGGGGTEAFF.